Listed here are 32 T cell receptor beta chains from one sample, sequenced in a study of control samples from healthy donors and cancer patients (dated by TCRdb to the early 2020s). Library method: the immunoSEQ multiplex PCR assay. TCRdb obtained this table from immuneACCESS and retained in-frame rearrangements with V and J assigned. These tables miss some clones; where compared with another copy, unresolved V genes account for less than half of the shortfall, and the remainder is unexplained. The sample table lists roughly 55,000 clones, roughly 90% of them with a count of one. The top ten constitute approximately 3.8% of the sample. The specimen was blood. The receptor source for this set is a man aged 50 to 60 in good health.

This clone has more than one count but fewer than ten. The rearrangement uses TRBV9 and TRBJ1-2; 9 bases line up with TRBD1. The CDR3 is 14 residues long. V was clipped by 3 bases and J by 4 bases; unmatched bases: 4. Looked up from germline, CDR1 is SGDLS and CDR2 is YYNGEE. The CDR3 spells CASSAGTGTYGYTF. The DNA for the CDR3 is TGTGCCAGCAGCGCCGGGACAGGGACCTATGGCTACACCTTC.

The chain carries TRBV3-1 (or the pseudogene TRBV3-2) and TRBJ2-2; 10 bases are shared with TRBD1. Losses at the gene ends were 8 bases for V and 4 bases for J; bases not matched to a gene: 4. There are 14 residues in the CDR3. From germline, CDR1 is LGHDT and CDR2 YNNKEL (reference sequence). CDR3 nucleotides: TGTGCCAGCTCGGACAGGGGGTTCACCGGGGAGCTGTTTTTT. Translated: CASSDRGFTGELFF.

This sequence joins TRBV29-1 and TRBJ2-3; D possibly corresponds to TRBD2 (6 bases). CDR3 length: 16 residues. CDR1 is SQVTM and CDR2 is ANQGSEA in the germline V gene. The ends were cut back, 5 bases at V and 2 bases at J, with 20 bases in the middle. The CDR3 spells CSVHMLLAIDTDTQYF. CDR3 bases: TGCAGCGTTCACATGCTCCTAGCGATAGACACAGATACGCAGTATTTT.

This clone is a singleton in its sample. The J gene is TRBJ1-4, the V gene TRBV7-2; 7 bases are shared with TRBD1. CDR3 length: 15 amino acids. J lost 2 bases, V lost 5 bases, and 5 bases had no gene match. Germline V CDR1 and CDR2: SGHTA, FQGNSA. CDR3 nucleotides: TGTGCCAGCAGCCTTCTACAGGGGACTAATGAAAAACTGTTTTTT. It specifies CASSLLQGTNEKLFF.

J is TRBJ1-6 and V is TRBV21-1. TRBV21-1 counts as a pseudogene. CDR3 length equals 16 residues. The CDR3 nucleotides read TGTGCCAGCAGCAAAGGTATGGGGGTAGCTAATTCACCCCTCCACTTT. It yields the protein CASSKGMGVANSPLHF.

The chain combines TRBV19 with TRBJ1-5; D is perhaps TRBD1 (5 bases). The CDR3 length is 15 residues. V was pared by 5 bases and J by 2 bases, with 13 bases between. The germline V gene has CDR1 LNHDA and CDR2 SQIVND (reference sequence). DNA for the CDR3: TGTGCCAGTAGTCAGGGAATCACTGGCAATCAGCCCCAGCATTTT. Its translation is CASSQGITGNQPQHF.

The chain couples TRBV18 to TRBJ1-6; 8 bases agree with TRBD1. Per germline, CDR1 KGHSH and CDR2 LQKENI. Germline trimming cut 3 bases from V and 9 bases from J; bases unmatched to any gene: 4. This CDR3 comprises 14 residues. CDR3 loop: CASSPSQGASPLHF. The DNA for the CDR3 is TGTGCCAGCTCACCCAGTCAGGGGGCTTCACCCCTCCACTTT.

The J gene is TRBJ2-1, the V gene TRBV28, with D unresolved. The CDR3 is 14 residues long. Trimming shortened V by 7 bases and J by 2 bases, and 12 bases separated the two germline ends. The germline CDR1 and CDR2 sequences are MDHEN and SYDVKM. The CDR3 loop is CASIAGETYNEQFF. CDR3 DNA sequence: TGTGCCAGCATCGCAGGCGAGACCTACAATGAGCAGTTCTTC.

The V and J genes are TRBV5-1 and TRBJ2-7, with unresolved D. CDR3 length equals 14 residues. The V gene's germline CDR1 is SGHRS and CDR2 YFSETQ. Trimming stripped 1 base from V and 0 bases from J, with 8 bases between. The CDR3 spells CASSLLPSSYEQYF. The CDR3 DNA reads as TGCGCCAGCAGCTTGCTTCCCAGCTCCTACGAGCAGTACTTC.

The chain has TRBV19 and TRBJ1-4; D possibly corresponds to TRBD1 (6 bases). CDR1 is LNHDA and CDR2 is SQIVND in the germline V gene (reference sequence). The CDR3 is made up of 14 amino acids. V was pared by 10 bases and J by 8 bases, with 20 bases between. CDR3 protein: CATGTPRSEEKLFF. CDR3 nucleotides: TGTGCCACCGGGACACCTCGGAGTGAGGAAAAACTGTTTTTT.

The chain links TRBV19 to TRBJ1-2; D is undetermined. This CDR3 comprises 15 residues. Germline CDR1 is LNHDA and CDR2 is SQIVND (reference sequence). V shed 7 bases and J shed 0 bases, with 15 bases lying between them. The CDR3: CASTTDPAANYGYTF. The DNA of the CDR3 is TGTGCCAGTACCACGGACCCAGCCGCTAACTATGGCTACACCTTC.

This sequence joins TRBV10-3 and TRBJ1-5; D ambiguous. The germline V and J ends were trimmed by 3 bases and 7 bases, with 7 bases remaining between them. The CDR3 totals 12 residues. The V gene's germline CDR1 is ENHRY and CDR2 SYGVKD. CDR3: CAISDYEQPQHF. The CDR3 DNA follows: TGTGCCATCAGTGATTATGAACAGCCCCAGCATTTT.

This clone showed up just once. J is TRBJ2-3 and V is TRBV10-3; 7 bases fit TRBD2. This CDR3 has 16 amino acids. Germline V gene data show CDR1 as ENHRY and CDR2 as SYGVKD. Trimming took 3 bases from V and 6 from J; bases not matched to a gene: 12. For the CDR3, the DNA is TGTGCCATCAGTGATCGACTAGCCCCAGAGGTGGATACGCAGTATTTT. It codes for CAISDRLAPEVDTQYF.

V is TRBV9 and J is TRBJ2-1; D ambiguous. Germline values: CDR1 SGDLS, CDR2 YYNGEE. V was pared by 2 bases and J by 0 bases, with 9 bases between. The CDR3 is 15 residues long. CDR3 region: CASSVADPSYNEQFF. CDR3 sequence (DNA): TGTGCCAGCAGCGTTGCGGACCCCTCCTACAATGAGCAGTTCTTC.

This chain joins TRBV3-1 (or the pseudogene TRBV3-2) and TRBJ1-2; 11 nucleotides line up with TRBD1. CDR1 is LGHDT and CDR2 is YNNKEL in the germline V gene (reference sequence). Losses at the gene ends were 4 bases for V and 4 bases for J; bases not matched to a gene: 8. This CDR3 region has 16 residues. The CDR3 sequence is CASSRGQGAPAYGYTF. DNA for the CDR3: TGTGCCAGCAGCCGTGGACAGGGGGCGCCTGCCTATGGCTACACCTTC.

This sequence joins TRBV6-5 and TRBJ1-2, with 7 positions matching TRBD1. The CDR3 sequence is 13 residues long. V lost 7 bases to trimming and J lost 2 bases; unmatched junction nucleotides: 4. The V gene's germline CDR1 is MNHEY and CDR2 SVGAGI. CDR3 protein: CASISGQNYGYTF. CDR3 nucleotides: TGTGCCAGCATATCGGGACAGAACTATGGCTACACCTTC.

The chain uses TRBV29-1 and TRBJ2-1; possible D gene TRBD2, 6 bases. The V and J ends lost 4 bases and 0 bases respectively, with 13 bases between them. CDR1 is SQVTM and CDR2 is ANQGSEA in the germline V gene. The CDR3 length is 15 residues. CDR3 bases: TGCAGCGTTGTAGGGCGGGATCCCTCCTACAATGAGCAGTTCTTC. Translation gives CSVVGRDPSYNEQFF.

This chain connects TRBV5-1 to TRBJ2-3; perhaps TRBD2 as D (6 bases). This CDR3 has 17 residues. V gave up 2 bases and J gave up 6 bases, with 22 bases separating them. Germline CDR1 is SGHRS and CDR2 is YFSETQ. CDR3: CASSFGDFLQVADTQYF. The CDR3 region has the DNA TGCGCCAGCAGCTTCGGGGACTTTCTACAAGTTGCGGATACGCAGTATTTT.

The gene calls are TRBV3-1 (or the pseudogene TRBV3-2) and TRBJ2-3; D gene uncertain. Between the trimmed V and J ends, which lost 4 bases and 0 bases, there was a span of 8 bases. This CDR3 contains 14 residues. Germline V gene lookup returns CDR1 LGHDT and CDR2 YNNKEL (reference sequence). The CDR3 protein is CASSRKTSTDTQYF. The CDR3 DNA is TGTGCCAGCAGCCGTAAGACTAGCACAGATACGCAGTATTTT.

The gene calls are TRBV2 and TRBJ1-6; 8 bases line up with TRBD1. With 4 bases clipped from V and 15 bases from J, the junction kept 5 bases outside the gene matches. The germline V gene encodes CDR1 SNHLY and CDR2 FYNNEI. The CDR3 sequence is 12 residues long. The CDR3 DNA is TGTGCCAGCAGTGGACAGGGGTCCGGCCTCCACTTT. Protein product: CASSGQGSGLHF.

This chain uses TRBV30 with TRBJ1-2; D is perhaps TRBD1 (6 bases). This CDR3 contains 11 residues. Germline CDR1 and CDR2: GTSNPN and SVGIG (reference sequence). V was clipped by 5 bases and J by 7 bases, with 11 bases between them. The CDR3 loop is CAWGQGIGYTF. DNA of the CDR3: TGTGCCTGGGGCCAGGGGATTGGCTACACCTTC. The variable domain in full, with the rest retrieved from reference TRBV30 and TRBJ1-2, is SQTIHQWPATLVQPVGSPLSLECTVEGTSNPNLYWYRQAAGRGLQLLFYSVGIGQISSEVPQNLSASRPQDRQFILSSKKLLLSDSGFYLCAWGQGIGYTFGSGTRLTVV.

This clone has more than one count but fewer than ten. The chain combines TRBV27 with TRBJ1-6; D unclear. The CDR3 extends over 14 amino acids. Germline-derived CDR1 and CDR2 are MNHEY and SMNVEV (reference sequence). The V end was cut by 6 bases, the J end by 10 bases, with 16 bases between. The CDR3 reads CASRSSLGPSPLHF. Here the CDR3 DNA reads TGTGCCAGCAGGTCCTCCCTAGGGCCCTCACCCCTCCACTTT.

The chain joins TRBV7-3 to TRBJ2-5; D unclear. V gave up 3 bases and J gave up 5 bases, with 7 bases separating them. Germline CDR1 SGHTA, CDR2 FQGTGA. CDR3 length: 12 amino acids. CDR3: CASSFPGETQYF. The CDR3 DNA sequence: TGTGCCAGCAGCTTTCCGGGTGAGACCCAGTACTTC.

This chain links TRBV19 with TRBJ2-2; the D call may be TRBD1 or TRBD2 (5 bases each). Trimming took off 5 bases at V and 1 base at J, with 8 bases between the two ends. The CDR3 runs 14 residues. CDR1 and CDR2 from the germline V gene are LNHDA and SQIVND (reference sequence). CDR3 sequence reads: CASSGTMNTGELFF. In DNA form, the CDR3 reads TGTGCCAGTAGTGGGACGATGAACACCGGGGAGCTGTTTTTT.

This chain uses TRBV7-9 with TRBJ2-3; 7 bases are a match to TRBD2. CDR3 size: 13 residues. The V gene's germline CDR1 is SEHNR and CDR2 FQNEAQ (reference sequence). V was clipped by 5 bases and J by 4 bases; unmatched bases: 3. The CDR3 region has the DNA TGTGCCAGCAGCCCGGGAGGATCAGATACGCAGTATTTT. This translates into CASSPGGSDTQYF.

This rearrangement joins TRBV6-2 or TRBV6-3 to TRBJ1-2; no definite D call. Germline loops: CDR1 MNHEY, CDR2 SVGEGT. The CDR3 is 15 amino acids. V was cut by 2 bases and J by 3 bases, with 13 bases left in between. Here the CDR3 reads CASSYPAASDYGYTF. The CDR3 coding sequence is TGTGCCAGCAGTTACCCCGCCGCCTCCGACTATGGCTACACCTTC.

V gene TRBV19 combines with J gene TRBJ1-4; weak D call: TRBD1 (6 bases). Germline V lookup: CDR1 LNHDA, CDR2 SQIVND (reference sequence). This CDR3 spans 14 amino acids. V was shortened by 5 bases and J by 2 bases, with 9 bases between the two germline ends. DNA for the CDR3: TGTGCCAGTAGTGAGCAGGGGACTAATGAAAAACTGTTTTTT. The encoded protein is CASSEQGTNEKLFF.

The J gene is TRBJ2-7, the V gene TRBV11-3; 14 bases match TRBD2. V was clipped by 7 bases and J by 8 bases; unmatched bases: 10. Germline V CDR1 and CDR2: SGHNT, YENEEA. The CDR3 contains 15 residues. The CDR3 region has the DNA TGTGCCAGCAAACCCGGGACTAGCGGGAGCAGTAAGCAGTACTTC. It encodes CASKPGTSGSSKQYF.

This sequence joins TRBV3-1 (or the pseudogene TRBV3-2) and TRBJ1-1; D uncertain. Trimming left V 4 bases short and J 1 base short, with 10 bases between. This CDR3 region has 14 residues. Germline CDR1 is LGHDT and CDR2 is YNNKEL (reference sequence). CDR3 in amino acids: CASSLDTTNTEAFF. The CDR3 DNA reads TGTGCCAGCAGCCTCGACACAACGAACACTGAAGCTTTCTTT.

CDR3 DNA: TGCAGCGTTGAAGGTCAAAAGTCCTACGAGCAGTACTTC. This gives the protein CSVEGQKSYEQYF. The chain couples TRBV29-1 to TRBJ2-7, with D hard to call. V lost 1 base to trimming and J lost 1 base, with 8 bases between them. CDR1 and CDR2 from the germline V gene are SQVTM and ANQGSEA. The CDR3 spans 13 residues.

The V and J genes are TRBV28 and TRBJ2-3; perhaps D is TRBD1 or TRBD2 (5 bases each). This CDR3 comprises 16 residues. With 2 bases removed from V and 2 bases from J, the gap between germline ends came to 14 bases. CDR1 and CDR2 from the germline V gene are MDHEN and SYDVKM. CDR3 coding DNA: TGTGCCAGCAGTTTACCCAGGGACCGCCCCACAGATACGCAGTATTTT. Translated, it gives CASSLPRDRPTDTQYF.

The chain recombines TRBV13 with TRBJ2-7, with 7 bases aligning to TRBD2. This CDR3 region has 17 residues. J was trimmed by 3 bases and V by 3 bases; bases with no gene match: 14. CDR1 and CDR2 (germline): PRHDT, FYEKMQ (reference sequence). Here the CDR3 DNA reads TGTGCCAGCAGCTTGGGTTCCCTAGCGGCCCCAAACTACGAGCAGTACTTC. It yields the protein CASSLGSLAAPNYEQYF.